The 23 T cell receptor beta chains below all came from one sample that was sequenced in a study of vaccination and CD4 T cells after COVID-19. Antigens for these TCRs are unknown. The assay that was used to sequence DNA from cultured CD4+ T cells was the Oncomine TCR Beta short-read assay. TCRdb independently ran MiXCR on the PCR reads; one entry per CDR3 protein. The top ten hold approximately 19% of the sample, which has over 12,000 distinct CDR3 sequences, 43% seen once. Treatment specified: roughly 10-day PBMC culture with coronavirus spike peptide pools or control peptides (ViraFEST assay). The sequenced sample consisted of cultured CD4+ T cells from blood. These receptors were taken from a human donor with COVID-19.

The chain combines TRBV5-1 with TRBJ2-1; D is possibly TRBD1 (6 bases). V was cut by 0 bases and J by 6 bases, with 7 bases left in between. The CDR3 runs to 13 residues. Germline V lookup: CDR1 SGHRS, CDR2 YFSETQ. The CDR3 loop is CASSLGQVNEQFF. The CDR3 DNA reads as TGCGCCAGCAGCTTGGGACAGGTCAATGAGCAGTTCTTC.

This rearrangement joins TRBV6-2 or TRBV6-3 to TRBJ2-3; 13 bases align to TRBD2. The CDR3 loop spans 17 amino acids. V lost 2 bases and J lost 4; bases outside the gene matches: 6. Germline loops: CDR1 MNHEY, CDR2 SVGEGT. The CDR3 DNA is TGTGCCAGCAGTTACAGCCAACTAGCGGGGGGGCCAGATACGCAGTATTTT. Protein product: CASSYSQLAGGPDTQYF.

In DNA form, the CDR3 reads TGCGCCAGCAGCTTTCGGATGGGGAGCTCCTATAATTCACCCCTCCACTTT. This encodes CASSFRMGSSYNSPLHF. V is TRBV5-1 and J is TRBJ1-6; D is undetermined. The germline V gene has CDR1 SGHRS and CDR2 YFSETQ. Between the trimmed V and J ends, which lost 2 bases and 0 bases, there was a span of 12 bases. The CDR3 runs 17 residues.

The chain carries TRBV7-9 and TRBJ2-4; TRBD2 matches 7 bases. V lost 2 bases to trimming and J lost 3 bases; unmatched junction nucleotides: 13. Looked up from germline, CDR1 is SEHNR and CDR2 is FQNEAQ (reference sequence). This CDR3 region has 18 residues. The CDR3 DNA is TGTGCCAGCAGCTTATGGAGCGGGGCGACCTATAGCAAAAACATTCAGTACTTC. Its translation: CASSLWSGATYSKNIQYF.

The chain combines TRBV23-1 with TRBJ1-1, with a tentative D call TRBD1 (5 bases). TRBV23-1 is filed as an ORF, its function uncertain. The V gene lost 8 bases and the J gene lost 3 bases, with 13 bases spanning the gap. This CDR3 is 13 amino acids long. In DNA, the CDR3 is TGCGCCAGCGGGACCATAGGGGACACTGAAGCTTTCTTT. Translated, it gives CASGTIGDTEAFF.

This clonotype has a handful of counts. One junction end does not reproduce the germline sequence, and a read error may be involved. The chain has TRBV7-7 and TRBJ2-7; D is perhaps TRBD2 (7 bases). Germline lookup yields CDR1 SSHAT and CDR2 FNYEAQ (reference sequence). The CDR3 spans 15 residues. CDR3 residues: CASSVWWGGPYEQYF. In DNA form, the CDR3 reads TGTGCTAGCAGCGTGTGGTGGGGGGGCCCCTACGAGCAGTACTTC.

This clonotype was seen more than once but under ten times. The CDR3 loop reads CSARSGRFANTGELFF. In DNA, the CDR3 is TGCAGTGCTAGATCTGGACGGTTCGCGAACACCGGGGAGCTGTTTTTT. This rearrangement joins TRBV20-1 to TRBJ2-2; D gene unclear. Germline loops: CDR1 DFQATT, CDR2 SNEGSKA (reference sequence). The CDR3 has 16 amino acids. V was cut by 2 bases and J by 0 bases, with 13 bases left in between.

This clonotype was observed a single time. This chain connects TRBV2 to TRBJ1-6; no firm D call. The V gene's germline CDR1 is SNHLY and CDR2 FYNNEI. The ends were cut back, 7 bases at V and 3 bases at J, with 13 bases in the middle. The CDR3 has 15 residues. CDR3 nucleotide sequence: TGTGCCAGCATCCAAGATCCTATCTATAATTCACCCCTCCACTTT. Its protein is CASIQDPIYNSPLHF. The full variable domain, with the rest looked up from reference TRBV2 and TRBJ1-6, is EPEVTQTPSHQVTQMGQEVILRCVPISNHLYFYWYRQILGQKVEFLVSFYNNEISEKSEIFDDQFSVERPDGSNFTLKIRSTKLEDSAMYFCASIQDPIYNSPLHFGNGTRLTVT.

In its sample, this clonotype was seen a few times. This sequence joins TRBV5-4 and TRBJ2-2; the match to TRBD2 covers 7 bases. This CDR3 is 16 amino acids long. Looked up from germline, CDR1 is SGHNT and CDR2 is YYREEE (reference sequence). Unmatched junction bases numbered 8, after V lost 2 bases and J lost 4 bases. DNA for the CDR3: TGTGCCAGCAGCTTAGGACTAGTGAAGGGCACCGGGGAGCTGTTTTTT. This codes for CASSLGLVKGTGELFF.

The rearrangement links TRBV6-1 to TRBJ1-1, with a possible D match to TRBD1 (6 bases). The CDR3 spans 16 residues. V lost 5 bases and J 1 base, leaving 17 bases between the germline ends. The germline gives CDR1 MNHNS, CDR2 SASEGT. The CDR3 sequence is CASSKVAGTKNTEAFF. The CDR3 DNA is TGTGCCAGCAGTAAAGTCGCCGGGACAAAGAACACTGAAGCTTTCTTT.

The V call is TRBV28, the J call TRBJ1-1; 8 bases align to TRBD1. The V gene end was trimmed by 6 bases and the J gene end by 1 base; junction bases not matched to a gene: 7. The CDR3 covers 15 residues. Germline assignment: CDR1 MDHEN and CDR2 SYDVKM. The CDR3 protein is CASRQLGQGNTEAFF. CDR3 bases: TGTGCCAGCAGACAACTCGGACAGGGGAACACTGAAGCTTTCTTT.

The chain links TRBV12-3 or TRBV12-4 to TRBJ1-6, with 7 bases identical to TRBD1. The CDR3 contains 13 residues. The V and J ends lost 6 bases and 11 bases, in that order; junction bases with no gene match: 7. CDR3 DNA sequence: TGTGCCAGCAGCAGACAGGGTGCAACACCCCTCCACTTT. It codes for CASSRQGATPLHF.

Notes on this clonotype: The final CDR3 position lacks the conserved phenylalanine or tryptophan, pointing to a likely read error. This chain joins TRBV20-1 and TRBJ1-2, with D possibly TRBD1 on 5 matching bases. CDR1 and CDR2 (germline): DFQATT, SNEGSKA (reference sequence). CDR3 length equals 11 residues. Trimming took off 5 bases at V and 8 bases at J, with 12 bases between the two ends. CDR3 region: CSALDSPGYTS. The CDR3 coding sequence is TGCAGTGCTTTAGACAGTCCCGGCTACACCTCC.

This chain joins TRBV19 and TRBJ1-6; D uncertain. Trimming stripped 2 bases from V and 5 bases from J, with 7 bases between. The CDR3 length is 14 residues. Germline CDR1 and CDR2: LNHDA and SQIVND (reference sequence). This CDR3 reads CASSIRQNNSPLHF. CDR3 nucleotide sequence: TGTGCCAGTAGTATACGGCAGAATAATTCACCCCTCCACTTT.

V is TRBV9 and J is TRBJ1-1, with a weak D call TRBD1 (5 bases). V was shortened by 0 bases and J by 0 bases, with 15 bases between the two germline ends. Per the germline V gene, CDR1 is SGDLS and CDR2 is YYNGEE. CDR3 length: 17 residues. CDR3 region: CASSVEGRRGMNTEAFF. The CDR3 region has the DNA TGTGCCAGCAGCGTAGAGGGACGGAGGGGCATGAACACTGAAGCTTTCTTT.

This clonotype was detected only a few times. The CDR3 DNA is TGTGCCAGTAGTATACAGGTAAATCAGCCCCAGCATTTT. Encoded protein: CASSIQVNQPQHF. The chain combines TRBV19 with TRBJ1-5; the D is unclear. V shed 2 bases and J shed 4 bases, with 6 bases lying between them. Germline V gene lookup returns CDR1 LNHDA and CDR2 SQIVND (reference sequence). The CDR3 sequence is 13 residues long.

This clonotype was recorded a few times. J is TRBJ1-5 and V is TRBV20-1; maybe TRBD1 (6 bases). The V and J ends lost 5 bases and 5 bases respectively, with 13 bases between them. The CDR3 loop spans 13 amino acids. The V gene's germline CDR1 is DFQATT and CDR2 SNEGSKA (reference sequence). Written as DNA, the CDR3 is TGCAGTGCTGCGGACAGTCTCGATCAGCCCCAGCATTTT. It translates to CSAADSLDQPQHF.

This chain joins TRBV6-5 and TRBJ2-2; D may be TRBD1 (5 bases). The V and J ends lost 2 bases and 1 base respectively, with 8 bases between them. Per germline, CDR1 MNHEY and CDR2 SVGAGI. This CDR3 is built from 15 residues. CDR3 residues: CASSYIGQNTGELFF. CDR3 sequence (DNA): TGTGCCAGCAGTTACATAGGACAGAACACCGGGGAGCTGTTTTTT.

The rearrangement joins TRBV19 to TRBJ1-2; D is undetermined. The CDR3 consists of 18 residues. Germline V gene lookup returns CDR1 LNHDA and CDR2 SQIVND (reference sequence). The germline V and J ends were trimmed by 7 bases and 3 bases, with 27 bases remaining between them. For the CDR3, the DNA is TGTGCCAGTACTAAAGCGGTGAGGTCAGGTGTAACAGACTATGGCTACACCTTC. Its translation is CASTKAVRSGVTDYGYTF.

The chain employs TRBV5-4 and TRBJ1-1; D is unclear. The V end lost 0 bases, the J end lost 1 base, and 10 bases lay between the germline ends. The CDR3 runs to 15 residues. Germline V gives CDR1 SGHNT, CDR2 YYREEE (reference sequence). The CDR3 sequence: CASSLGRGSNTEAFF. CDR3 nucleotides: TGTGCCAGCAGCTTGGGACGGGGTTCGAACACTGAAGCTTTCTTT.

The chain recombines TRBV6-2 or TRBV6-3 with TRBJ1-2; 7 nucleotides align to TRBD1. With V trimmed by 0 bases and J by 6 bases, 4 bases remained unmatched. CDR1 and CDR2 from the germline V gene are MNHEY and SVGEGT. The CDR3 runs to 14 residues. The CDR3 region is CASSYSWQGDGYTF. The CDR3 DNA follows: TGTGCCAGCAGTTACTCATGGCAGGGGGATGGCTACACCTTC.

This clonotype was counted between two and nine times. The chain is built from TRBV10-2 and TRBJ2-5, with 7 bases aligning to TRBD1. Germline CDR1 reads WSHSY; CDR2 reads SAAADI. This CDR3 region has 13 residues. V trimming: 7 bases; J trimming: 5 bases; junction bases outside the gene matches: 7. The chain's CDR3 is CASTRQGYETQYF. CDR3 nucleotides: TGCGCCAGCACTAGACAGGGTTACGAGACCCAGTACTTC.

This clonotype was counted a single time. V and J are TRBV12-3 or TRBV12-4 and TRBJ2-2, with D possibly TRBD1 on 6 matching bases. Trimming took 6 bases from V and 4 from J, leaving 15 bases between them. This CDR3 has 15 amino acids. CDR3 nucleotides: TGTGCCAGCAGCCCCGCCAGGGGCGGCACCGGGGAGCTGTTTTTT. This sequence encodes CASSPARGGTGELFF.